This TCR beta chain stems from a study of response to subunit inactivated influenza vaccine. This clonotype has just a few counts. A single record per CDR3 protein comes from TCRdb applying MiXCR to the RT-PCR reads. The sample shows under 950,000 distinct CDR3 sequences, less than 25% of them seen only once. This CDR3 has 16 amino acids. After removal of 1 base from V and 7 bases from J, the junction contained 6 bases not matched to a gene. Germline assignment: CDR1 SGHKS and CDR2 YYEKEE (reference sequence). The starting material was PBMCs from blood, obtained about 5 days after vaccination. The sequence was collected from a man aged 50 or older who received an inactivated influenza vaccine. The chain uses TRBV5-5 and TRBJ1-4; 11 bases agree with TRBD1. CDR3 sequence: CASSLSGTGGGEKLFF. CDR3 bases: TGTGCCAGCAGCTTGTCGGGGACAGGGGGAGGTGAAAAACTGTTTTTT.